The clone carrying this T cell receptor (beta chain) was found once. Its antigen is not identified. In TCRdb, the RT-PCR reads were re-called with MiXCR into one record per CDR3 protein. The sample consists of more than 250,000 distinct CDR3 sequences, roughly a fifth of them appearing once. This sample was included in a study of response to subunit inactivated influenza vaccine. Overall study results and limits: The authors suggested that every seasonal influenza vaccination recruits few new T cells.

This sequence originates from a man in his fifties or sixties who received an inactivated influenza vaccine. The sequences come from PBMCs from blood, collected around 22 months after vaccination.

This chain's CDR3 is CSQILPGLSADTQYF. For the CDR3, the DNA is TGCAGTCAAATTCTCCCGGGACTTAGCGCAGATACGCAGTATTTT. The V gene is TRBV20-1, the J gene TRBJ2-3; a weak D match, TRBD2 (6 bases). The V end was cut by 8 bases, the J end by 4 bases, with 22 bases between. This CDR3 has 15 amino acids. Germline V gives CDR1 DFQATT, CDR2 SNEGSKA (reference sequence).